What follows are 18 T cell receptor beta chains derived from one specimen sequenced in a study of shared clonotypes between healthy human individuals. TCRdb keeps only in-frame clones here, not all; method: immunoSEQ multiplex PCR. The sample shows about 2.3 million clones, 80% to 95% of them seen only once. The sample taken for sequencing was naive CD4+ T cells from PBMCs. Subset reported: CD45RA+ positively selected. These receptor sequences come from a man aged 18 to 29 in good health. Some clones in this sample may be carry-over from other donors' samples.

The rearrangement joins TRBV4-1 to TRBJ2-7; D is unresolved. CDR1 and CDR2 (germline): MGHRA, YSYEKL. The CDR3 extends over 15 amino acids. The V gene lost 2 bases and the J gene lost 6 bases, with 17 bases spanning the gap. CDR3 region: CASSQTLRRVLEQYF. The CDR3 DNA sequence: TGCGCCAGCAGCCAAACCCTACGTAGGGTTCTCGAGCAGTACTTC.

V usage is TRBV5-5 and J usage is TRBJ2-7; 8 bases match TRBD1. The germline V gene has CDR1 SGHKS and CDR2 YYEKEE (reference sequence). With V trimmed by 4 bases and J by 5 bases, 14 bases remained unmatched. The CDR3 is 16 residues long. In DNA, the CDR3 is TGTGCCAGCAGCCCCGGACAGGGAGCGAGTTACCACGAGCAGTACTTC. Translating gives CASSPGQGASYHEQYF.

This clone came up once. In the same sample, other DNA sequences code for this CDR3. The V call is TRBV6-6, the J call TRBJ2-1; D perhaps matches TRBD2 (6 bases). Trimming took off 0 bases at V and 5 bases at J, with 8 bases between the two ends. Germline lookup yields CDR1 MNHNY and CDR2 SVGAGI (reference sequence). This CDR3 has 14 residues. CDR3 sequence (DNA): TGTGCCAGCAGTTACTCGGGGGGAGACAATGAGCAGTTCTTC. Its protein product is CASSYSGGDNEQFF.

This clone was seen only once. The CDR3 DNA reads TGTGCCACCAGCAGAGTTGGGACAGGGGGTCGACTTGAAGCTTTCTTT. Encoded protein: CATSRVGTGGRLEAFF. This chain joins TRBV15 and TRBJ1-1; 11 nucleotides align to TRBD1. J gave up 7 bases and V 1 base, and 8 bases lay outside the gene matches. This CDR3 comprises 16 residues. The germline V gene encodes CDR1 LNHNV and CDR2 YYDKDF (reference sequence).

This clone was observed a few times. The chain recombines TRBV5-6 with TRBJ2-7; D may correspond to TRBD1 or TRBD2 (6 bases each). Germline CDR1 reads SGHDT; CDR2 reads YYEEEE. CDR3 length: 13 amino acids. Trimming cost V 5 bases and J 6 bases, with 15 bases left between them. CDR3: CASSRGPRGEQYF. The DNA of the CDR3 is TGTGCCAGCAGTCGGGGGCCTAGGGGCGAGCAGTACTTC.

J is TRBJ1-3 and V is TRBV5-1; D unclear. The germline V gene encodes CDR1 SGHRS and CDR2 YFSETQ. The CDR3 length is 15 residues. V was cut by 0 bases and J by 11 bases, with 18 bases left in between. The CDR3 region is CASSLAGVSRGAIYF. The CDR3 DNA is TGCGCCAGCAGCTTGGCCGGGGTTAGTCGCGGGGCCATATATTTT.

The chain employs TRBV7-9 and TRBJ2-1; possibly TRBD2 for D (6 bases). Germline V CDR1 and CDR2: SEHNR, FQNEAQ (reference sequence). The CDR3 runs to 17 residues. V was clipped by 5 bases and J by 3 bases, with 20 bases between them. CDR3 loop: CASSIGVTGVVYNEQFF. CDR3 coding DNA: TGTGCCAGCAGCATAGGCGTCACGGGAGTGGTCTACAATGAGCAGTTCTTC.

As for this clone: Germline is not matched at one junction end, which may reflect a read error. The chain has TRBV20-1 and TRBJ2-1, with TRBD2 identical over 9 bases. The V gene's germline CDR1 is DFQATT and CDR2 SNEGSKA (reference sequence). CDR3 length equals 10 residues. CDR3 region: CSAPRGGHLF. As DNA, the CDR3 is TGCAGTGCCCCGCGGGGGGGCCATCTCTTC.

The gene calls are TRBV5-8 and TRBJ1-2; perhaps TRBD1 as D (5 bases). Germline lookup yields CDR1 SGHTS and CDR2 YDEGEE. CDR3 length equals 17 residues. The V end lost 0 bases, the J end lost 3 bases, and 18 bases lay between the germline ends. The CDR3 reads CASSLGSTGRLYYGYTF. The CDR3 DNA is TGTGCCAGCAGCTTGGGGTCTACAGGTCGGCTCTACTATGGCTACACCTTC.

This clone was observed a few times. The CDR3: CASSQGISKNTEAFF. In DNA form, the CDR3 reads TGCGCCAGCAGCCAAGGCATCAGTAAAAACACTGAAGCTTTCTTT. V and J are TRBV4-1 and TRBJ1-1; D is undetermined. The CDR3 consists of 15 residues. Germline loops: CDR1 MGHRA, CDR2 YSYEKL. V was pared by 1 base and J by 2 bases, with 11 bases between.

A word on this clone: The sample carries other DNA sequences with the same CDR3. This sequence joins TRBV7-3 and TRBJ2-3; 9 nucleotides agree with TRBD2. The germline CDR1 and CDR2 sequences are SGHTA and FQGTGA. This CDR3 region has 14 residues. V lost 5 bases to trimming and J lost 5 bases; unmatched junction nucleotides: 5. CDR3 loop: CASSLGLAGDTQYF. CDR3 DNA sequence: TGTGCCAGCAGCCTGGGACTAGCAGGAGATACGCAGTATTTT.

The V gene is TRBV28, the J gene TRBJ1-5; 12 bases fit TRBD1. The CDR3 consists of 18 residues. Germline-derived CDR1 and CDR2 are MDHEN and SYDVKM. Losses at the gene ends were 10 bases for V and 5 bases for J; bases not matched to a gene: 18. CDR3 protein: CATTSGTGGSYGDQPQHF. The CDR3 coding sequence is TGTGCCACCACATCCGGGACAGGGGGCTCATACGGGGATCAGCCCCAGCATTTT.

The chain links TRBV6-5 to TRBJ2-1; 10 bases agree with TRBD1. The V segment lost 6 bases and the J segment 4 bases; nucleotides outside the gene matches: 6. The CDR3 spans 15 residues. The germline V gene encodes CDR1 MNHEY and CDR2 SVGAGI. The CDR3 sequence: CASSKGTGAYNEQFF. DNA of the CDR3: TGTGCCAGCAGCAAGGGGACAGGGGCTTACAATGAGCAGTTCTTC.

The chain couples TRBV2 to TRBJ2-7; D ambiguous. The CDR3 is 13 amino acids. Trimming removed 7 bases at V and 3 bases at J, with 13 bases between. The germline V gene has CDR1 SNHLY and CDR2 FYNNEI. This CDR3 is CASKVESNYEQYF. The CDR3 DNA is TGTGCCAGCAAGGTCGAATCCAACTACGAGCAGTACTTC.

This clone was seen a few times. The chain recombines TRBV4-2 with TRBJ1-1, with a possible D match to TRBD1 (5 bases). The CDR3 is 13 amino acids. The V gene lost 5 bases and the J gene lost 4 bases, with 11 bases spanning the gap. From germline, CDR1 is LGHNA and CDR2 YNFKEQ. The CDR3 spells CASSKTDSTEAFF. Written as DNA, the CDR3 is TGTGCCAGCAGCAAGACCGACAGCACTGAAGCTTTCTTT.

The chain combines TRBV10-3 with TRBJ2-7, with 10 bases fitting TRBD2. Germline V gives CDR1 ENHRY, CDR2 SYGVKD. V lost 2 bases and J lost 3; bases outside the gene matches: 13. CDR3 length equals 18 residues. The CDR3 DNA sequence: TGTGCCATCAGTGAGCCTAGCGGGAGTTTGCAGCTTGGCTACGAGCAGTACTTC. Its protein is CAISEPSGSLQLGYEQYF.

The CDR3 is CASSSTGLANYEQYF. CDR3 bases: TGTGCCAGCAGCTCGACCGGACTAGCCAACTACGAGCAGTACTTC. This chain links TRBV6-5 with TRBJ2-7; 8 positions agree with TRBD2. Germline lookup yields CDR1 MNHEY and CDR2 SVGAGI. This CDR3 is built from 15 residues. The V and J ends lost 6 bases and 3 bases, in that order; junction bases with no gene match: 10.

A remark on this clone: Additional DNA sequences in this sample encode the identical CDR3. The V gene is TRBV6-5, the J gene TRBJ2-3; TRBD2 might be the D (6 bases). The CDR3 is 14 residues long. Germline V gene data show CDR1 as MNHEY and CDR2 as SVGAGI. Trimming shortened V by 2 bases and J by 4 bases, and 10 bases separated the two germline ends. CDR3 coding DNA: TGTGCCAGCAGTTACGGAGGGAGCGCAGATACGCAGTATTTT. It translates to CASSYGGSADTQYF.